Each of the 15 T cell receptor beta chains below was sequenced from the same sample in a study of graft-versus-host responses after intestinal transplantation. What these receptors recognize is not known. Sequenced by immunoSEQ multiplex PCR; TCRdb stores in-frame clones only, minus some. The sample shows approximately 88,000 clones, roughly 88% of them seen only once. The material sequenced was unstimulated CD4+ T cells sorted from spleen or lymph node cells, taken before intestinal transplant. The receptors derive from a human donor who received an intestinal transplant.

The genes are TRBV5-4 and TRBJ1-1; possible D gene TRBD1, 5 bases. Per germline, CDR1 SGHNT and CDR2 YYREEE (reference sequence). Trimming removed 0 bases at V and 3 bases at J, with 12 bases between. The CDR3 contains 15 residues. CDR3 DNA: TGTGCCAGCAGCTTGGTCGGGGGATGGGACACTGAAGCTTTCTTT. It is translated as CASSLVGGWDTEAFF.

The chain carries TRBV10-3 and TRBJ2-5, with D possibly TRBD1 on 6 matching bases. The CDR3 has 15 amino acids. Germline assignment: CDR1 ENHRY and CDR2 SYGVKD. Trimming took 6 bases from V and 2 from J, leaving 16 bases between them. The CDR3 sequence is CAISHGDTRQETQYF. CDR3 DNA: TGTGCCATCAGCCACGGGGACACCCGACAAGAGACCCAGTACTTC.

The rearrangement links TRBV6-6 to TRBJ2-6; D not certain. CDR3 length equals 15 residues. The germline V gene has CDR1 MNHNY and CDR2 SVGAGI (reference sequence). Trimming stripped 5 bases from V and 0 bases from J, with 8 bases between. The CDR3 sequence is CASSLQTSGANVLTF. The CDR3 DNA sequence: TGTGCCAGCAGTCTACAGACCTCTGGGGCCAACGTCCTGACTTTC.

This clone was seen once. V gene TRBV6-5 combines with J gene TRBJ1-1; 10 nucleotides align to TRBD1. The CDR3 consists of 16 residues. Germline lookup yields CDR1 MNHEY and CDR2 SVGAGI. The V and J ends lost 3 bases and 8 bases, in that order; junction bases with no gene match: 12. In DNA, the CDR3 is TGTGCCAGCAGTTATGGGCCGGGACAGGGGACTTCCGAAGCTTTCTTT. Protein product: CASSYGPGQGTSEAFF.

This rearrangement joins TRBV6-5 to TRBJ2-3; weak D call: TRBD2 (5 bases). The germline V gene has CDR1 MNHEY and CDR2 SVGAGI. The CDR3 is 14 residues long. V was pared by 8 bases and J by 1 base, with 13 bases between. The DNA of the CDR3 is TGTGCCAGCCGAACGCCCGGGGGCACAGATACGCAGTATTTT. This gives the protein CASRTPGGTDTQYF.

This clone is a singleton in its sample. The V and J genes are TRBV11-3 and TRBJ1-1; tentatively, D is TRBD1 (5 bases). From germline, CDR1 is SGHNT and CDR2 YENEEA. CDR3 length: 13 amino acids. V lost 3 bases, J lost 5 bases, and 10 bases lay in between. CDR3 protein: CASSFGQGTEAFF. The CDR3 bases are TGTGCCAGCAGCTTCGGTCAGGGAACTGAAGCTTTCTTT.

The DNA of the CDR3 is TGTGCCATCAGTGAGGTGAGGTCCTACGAGCAGTACTTC. Its protein product is CAISEVRSYEQYF. This rearrangement joins TRBV10-3 to TRBJ2-7; D remains ambiguous. Trimming pared 2 bases from V and 1 base from J, leaving 6 bases between. CDR3 length: 13 residues. From germline, CDR1 is ENHRY and CDR2 SYGVKD.

This sequence joins TRBV27 and TRBJ2-3; no clear D. CDR3 length equals 14 residues. Germline CDR1 MNHEY, CDR2 SMNVEV (reference sequence). Deletions cut 4 bases from V and 3 bases from J, with 11 bases between. CDR3 DNA sequence: TGTGCCAGCAGTTCGTGGCCCAATACAGATACGCAGTATTTT. It is translated as CASSSWPNTDTQYF.

The V call is TRBV5-6, the J call TRBJ1-1; perhaps TRBD1 as D (6 bases). Germline V CDR1 and CDR2: SGHDT, YYEEEE. The CDR3 has 15 amino acids. V lost 3 bases, J lost 3 bases, and 15 bases lay in between. The CDR3 reads CASSSAQTGDTEAFF. The CDR3 DNA reads TGTGCCAGCAGCTCCGCCCAGACAGGAGACACTGAAGCTTTCTTT.

This clone was seen once. The chain combines TRBV7-3 with TRBJ2-6, with a possible D match to TRBD1 (6 bases). CDR1 and CDR2 (germline): SGHTA, FQGTGA. Trimming removed 4 bases from V and 1 base from J, with 14 bases in between. This CDR3 spans 17 amino acids. The DNA of the CDR3 is TGTGCCAGCAGCTCCCGGGACACCCGGTCTGGGGCCAACGTCCTGACTTTC. This gives the protein CASSSRDTRSGANVLTF.

The chain uses TRBV11-2 and TRBJ1-5, with D possibly TRBD1 on 6 matching bases. Trimming took 6 bases from V and 3 from J, leaving 18 bases between them. Germline CDR1 is SGHAT and CDR2 is FQNNGV. The CDR3 spans 16 residues. DNA of the CDR3: TGTGCCAGCAGTCCTGACAGGTCTATAGCCAATCAGCCCCAGCATTTT. The encoded protein is CASSPDRSIANQPQHF.

This chain joins TRBV6-5 and TRBJ2-7; tentative D call: TRBD1 (5 bases). Germline assignment: CDR1 MNHEY and CDR2 SVGAGI. Between the trimmed V and J ends, which lost 5 bases and 2 bases, there was a span of 13 bases. The CDR3 consists of 14 residues. CDR3 residues: CASSRGSSTYEQYF. The CDR3, as DNA: TGTGCCAGCAGTAGGGGTAGCTCCACCTACGAGCAGTACTTC.

The CDR3 reads CASGPPAGESSEQFF. The CDR3 bases are TGTGCCAGCGGACCACCGGCGGGGGAGTCTAGTGAGCAGTTCTTC. The gene calls are TRBV7-9 and TRBJ2-1; 7 bases align to TRBD2. The CDR3 has 15 amino acids. The J segment lost 9 bases and the V segment lost 8 bases, leaving 16 bases of the junction unmatched. Germline values: CDR1 SEHNR, CDR2 FQNEAQ (reference sequence).

V gene TRBV10-2 combines with J gene TRBJ2-7; 12 nucleotides align to TRBD1. This CDR3 spans 16 amino acids. Trimming at V came to 0 bases and at J to 4 bases, leaving 4 bases not matched to a gene. CDR1 and CDR2 from the germline V gene are WSHSY and SAAADI. The chain's CDR3 is CASSESGTGGEYEQYF. Written as DNA, the CDR3 is TGCGCCAGCAGTGAGTCGGGGACAGGGGGCGAGTACGAGCAGTACTTC.

This rearrangement joins TRBV7-2 to TRBJ1-3, with D maybe TRBD1 (6 bases). CDR1 SGHTA and CDR2 FQGNSA come from the germline V gene. The V gene lost 3 bases and the J gene lost 0 bases, with 9 bases spanning the gap. The CDR3 totals 15 residues. CDR3: CASSFDRSSGNTIYF. The CDR3 region has the DNA TGTGCCAGCAGCTTCGACAGGAGCTCTGGAAACACCATATATTTT.